The 20 T cell receptor beta chains below were found in one sample sequenced in a study of T cell responses to AZD1222 COVID-19 vaccine. Some clones are missing from TCRdb's copy, which holds only in-frame ones; the method was immunoSEQ multiplex PCR. The profile shows around 78,000 clones, about 85% of them singletons. The sample was peripheral blood, taken on day 0 of AZD1222 vaccination. Receptor source: an adult in good health.

The rearrangement links TRBV10-3 to TRBJ2-7; D tentatively fits TRBD1 or TRBD2 (5 bases each). V lost 5 bases and J lost 1, with 18 bases in between. The CDR3 spans 16 residues. Germline CDR1 reads ENHRY; CDR2 reads SYGVKD. As DNA, the CDR3 is TGTGCCATCAGTTCAACCCTCGGGACGGTGTCCTACGAGCAGTACTTC. This gives the protein CAISSTLGTVSYEQYF.

CDR3 loop: CASRSPGGRGEKLFF. CDR3 coding DNA: TGTGCCAGCAGATCCCCGGGGGGCAGGGGTGAAAAACTGTTTTTT. J is TRBJ1-4 and V is TRBV6-5; D possibly corresponds to TRBD1 (6 bases). Germline values: CDR1 MNHEY, CDR2 SVGAGI. The CDR3 is 15 residues long. Trimming removed 6 bases at V and 7 bases at J, with 18 bases between.

This clone was picked up one time. The chain uses TRBV2 and TRBJ2-3; D remains ambiguous. The CDR3 runs to 10 residues. The germline gives CDR1 SNHLY, CDR2 FYNNEI. With 8 bases removed from V and 8 bases from J, the gap between germline ends came to 8 bases. CDR3 nucleotide sequence: TGTGCCAGCCCCCCGGGTACGCAGTATTTT. Encoded protein: CASPPGTQYF.

This clone was detected only once. The J gene is TRBJ2-1, the V gene TRBV15, with D possibly being TRBD2 (6 bases). The CDR3 is 15 amino acids. Germline V gene sequence: CDR1 LNHNV, CDR2 YYDKDF (reference sequence). Trimming removed 0 bases from V and 7 bases from J, with 13 bases in between. CDR3 bases: TGTGCCACCAGCAGAGAGATTTCTGGGGGGAATGAGCAGTTCTTC. Amino acids: CATSREISGGNEQFF. The full variable domain, in which reference TRBV15 and TRBJ2-1 provide the parts outside the CDR3, is DAMVIQNPRYQVTQFGKPVTLSCSQTLNHNVMYWYQQKSSQAPKLLFHYYDKDFNNEADTPDNFQSRRPNTSFCFLDIRSPGLGDTAMYLCATSREISGGNEQFFGPGTRLTVL.

For the CDR3, the DNA is TGCGCCAGCCCCCGGTGCGGGAACCAAGAGACCCAGTACTTC. Its translation is CASPRCGNQETQYF. The rearrangement links TRBV4-1 to TRBJ2-5; a weak D match, TRBD2 (6 bases). Germline loops: CDR1 MGHRA, CDR2 YSYEKL. The CDR3 runs to 14 residues. Trimming removed 8 bases from V and 0 bases from J, with 13 bases in between.

J is TRBJ1-2 and V is TRBV28; possibly TRBD1 for D (6 bases). The germline V and J ends were trimmed by 8 bases and 8 bases, with 18 bases remaining between them. This CDR3 comprises 13 residues. Germline assignment: CDR1 MDHEN and CDR2 SYDVKM. DNA for the CDR3: TGTGCCAGCCTTCCGTCCGGGGGGCGCGGCTACACCTTC. It encodes CASLPSGGRGYTF.

This chain joins TRBV15 and TRBJ1-3; the match to TRBD1 covers 8 bases. Germline CDR1 and CDR2: LNHNV and YYDKDF (reference sequence). The CDR3 has 16 residues. With 2 bases clipped from V and 0 bases from J, the junction kept 3 bases outside the gene matches. CDR3 sequence reads: CATSRRGQASGNTIYF. CDR3 DNA: TGTGCCACCAGCAGAAGGGGACAGGCCTCTGGAAACACCATATATTTT. Filled out from reference TRBV15 and TRBJ1-3, the complete variable domain reads DAMVIQNPRYQVTQFGKPVTLSCSQTLNHNVMYWYQQKSSQAPKLLFHYYDKDFNNEADTPDNFQSRRPNTSFCFLDIRSPGLGDTAMYLCATSRRGQASGNTIYFGEGSWLTVV.

CDR3 region: CASSSARGGTGELFF. For the CDR3, the DNA is TGTGCCAGCAGCTCGGCCCGGGGTGGAACCGGGGAGCTGTTTTTT. The J gene is TRBJ2-2, the V gene TRBV7-3, with D possibly TRBD2 on 5 matching bases. This CDR3 spans 15 amino acids. Trimming took 4 bases from V and 5 from J, leaving 14 bases between them. CDR1 is SGHTA, CDR2 FQGTGA, per germline.

The V and J genes are TRBV5-1 and TRBJ1-5, with no clear D. Germline V CDR1 and CDR2: SGHRS, YFSETQ. The CDR3 totals 11 residues. This CDR3 reads CAYDANQPQHF. The CDR3 DNA sequence: TGCGCTTATGATGCTAATCAGCCCCAGCATTTT.

The J gene is TRBJ2-7, the V gene TRBV9; 10 nucleotides align to TRBD2. Germline-derived CDR1 and CDR2 are SGDLS and YYNGEE. The CDR3 totals 15 residues. V gave up 4 bases and J gave up 4 bases; unmatched junction bases: 8. CDR3 amino acids: CASSPRLAGDYEQYF. The CDR3 coding sequence is TGTGCCAGCAGCCCCCGTCTAGCGGGAGATTACGAGCAGTACTTC. Together with reference TRBV9 and TRBJ2-7, the CDR3 gives the full variable domain: DSGVTQTPKHLITATGQRVTLRCSPRSGDLSVYWYQQSLDQGLQFLIQYYNGEERAKGNILERFSAQQFPDLHSELNLSSLELGDSALYFCASSPRLAGDYEQYFGPGTRLTVT.

The gene calls are TRBV28 and TRBJ1-1; the D gene is possibly TRBD1 (5 bases). Deletions cut 4 bases from V and 7 bases from J, with 13 bases between. The CDR3 contains 13 residues. Germline V lookup: CDR1 MDHEN, CDR2 SYDVKM. The CDR3 coding sequence is TGTGCCAGCAGTTGGGGGGTAGGATTTGAAGCTTTCTTT. Its translation is CASSWGVGFEAFF.

This clone was counted a few times. The J gene is TRBJ1-2, the V gene TRBV9, with a tentative D call TRBD1 (6 bases). The V end lost 3 bases, the J end lost 0 bases, and 12 bases lay between the germline ends. Germline V CDR1 and CDR2: SGDLS, YYNGEE. This CDR3 has 15 residues. CDR3: CASSENRDSNYGYTF. CDR3 nucleotides: TGTGCCAGCAGCGAAAACAGGGATTCTAACTATGGCTACACCTTC.

V gene TRBV12-3 or TRBV12-4 combines with J gene TRBJ1-3; TRBD1 agrees at 11 bases. Trimming cost V 6 bases and J 7 bases; bases outside gene matches: 2. The CDR3 is 13 residues long. CDR3 in DNA: TGTGCCAGCAGCTGGGACAGGGGGAACACCATATATTTT. The encoded protein is CASSWDRGNTIYF.

V usage is TRBV23-1 and J usage is TRBJ2-5; either TRBD1 or TRBD2 may fit D (6 bases each). TRBV23-1 is identified as an open reading frame with a role that is uncertain. The CDR3 loop spans 16 amino acids. V shed 4 bases and J shed 5 bases, with 20 bases lying between them. This CDR3 reads CASSPSFGGRWETQYF. Here the CDR3 DNA reads TGCGCCAGCAGTCCTTCCTTTGGGGGGCGGTGGGAGACCCAGTACTTC.

This clone was counted between two and nine times. Other DNA sequences in this sample translate to the same CDR3. The chain uses TRBV9 and TRBJ2-2; D is unresolved. This CDR3 region has 12 residues. V lost 0 bases and J 5 bases, leaving 2 bases between the germline ends. Germline V gene data show CDR1 as SGDLS and CDR2 as YYNGEE. The DNA for the CDR3 is TGTGCCAGCAGCGTAGTAACCGGGGAGCTGTTTTTT. Translating it yields CASSVVTGELFF.

V usage is TRBV6-5 and J usage is TRBJ2-3; D remains ambiguous. The CDR3 sequence is 13 residues long. Germline V gene sequence: CDR1 MNHEY, CDR2 SVGAGI. With 8 bases removed from V and 2 bases from J, the gap between germline ends came to 11 bases. The CDR3 region is CASLPYPTDTQYF. The CDR3 nucleotides are TGTGCCAGCCTCCCTTACCCCACAGATACGCAGTATTTT.

The chain uses TRBV2 and TRBJ2-5; perhaps D is TRBD1 or TRBD2 (5 bases each). There are 15 residues in the CDR3. Germline CDR1 and CDR2: SNHLY and FYNNEI. V was clipped by 3 bases and J by 5 bases, with 16 bases between them. The CDR3 is CASSDRASEGETQYF. The CDR3 DNA reads TGTGCCAGCAGTGATCGGGCTAGTGAGGGGGAGACCCAGTACTTC.

This clone occurred once. The chain combines TRBV5-8 with TRBJ2-1; 13 bases map to TRBD2. Germline V gives CDR1 SGHTS, CDR2 YDEGEE. V shed 0 bases and J 10 bases; nucleotides not matched to a gene: 16. The CDR3 covers 19 residues. CDR3 amino acids: CASSLVFGRTSGSDWEQFF. The CDR3 DNA reads TGTGCCAGCAGCTTGGTTTTTGGGCGGACTAGCGGGAGCGATTGGGAGCAGTTCTTC. Drawing the rest from reference TRBV5-8 and TRBJ2-1, the complete variable domain is EAGVTQSPTHLIKTRGQQATLRCSPISGHTSVYWYQQALGLGLQFLLWYDEGEERNRGNFPPRFSGRQFPNYSSELNVNALELEDSALYLCASSLVFGRTSGSDWEQFFGPGTRLTVL.

This clone was counted once. The chain carries TRBV6-5 and TRBJ2-5, with TRBD2 matching 12 bases. The CDR3 is 15 residues long. After removal of 4 bases from V and 5 bases from J, the junction contained 5 bases not matched to a gene. The V gene's germline CDR1 is MNHEY and CDR2 SVGAGI. CDR3 DNA: TGTGCCAGCAGTTTCTCGACTAGCGGGAGTGAGACCCAGTACTTC. It yields the protein CASSFSTSGSETQYF.

The chain recombines TRBV7-2 with TRBJ2-7, with D perhaps TRBD1 or TRBD2 (8 bases each). The V gene's germline CDR1 is SGHTA and CDR2 FQGNSA. With 5 bases removed from V and 3 bases from J, the gap between germline ends came to 20 bases. The CDR3 covers 16 residues. CDR3 in DNA: TGTGCCAGCAGCCCGGGGGGGCGACAGGGGCTCTACGAGCAGTACTTC. It yields the protein CASSPGGRQGLYEQYF.